The 21 T cell receptor beta chains presented below share a single source sample, sequenced in a study of blood T cell repertoires in COVID-19. Sequenced by immunoSEQ multiplex PCR; TCRdb stores in-frame clones only, minus some. There are 250,000 to 350,000 clones in the sample; around 90% occur only once, and more than 2% lies in the top ten. The sequencing sample was made of peripheral blood. These receptor sequences come from a man aged 18-30 years with active or convalescent COVID-19.

This clone was counted a single time. The chain has TRBV7-9 and TRBJ1-2; 8 bases line up with TRBD1. With V trimmed by 1 base and J by 11 bases, 9 bases remained unmatched. Germline CDR1 reads SEHNR; CDR2 reads FQNEAQ (reference sequence). This CDR3 has 14 amino acids. CDR3 residues: CASSLEQGARWYTF. CDR3 coding DNA: TGTGCCAGCAGCTTAGAGCAGGGGGCCCGGTGGTACACCTTC.

J is TRBJ1-2 and V is TRBV12-3 or TRBV12-4; D gene unclear. There are 12 residues in the CDR3. Trimming shortened V by 1 base and J by 8 bases, and 8 bases separated the two germline ends. The chain's CDR3 is CASSLGAGGYTF. The CDR3 bases are TGTGCCAGCAGTTTAGGCGCGGGGGGCTACACCTTC.

This clone has just one count. The gene calls are TRBV6-6 and TRBJ2-2, with TRBD1 identical over 7 bases. The CDR3 is 16 residues long. V gave up 5 bases and J gave up 0 bases; unmatched junction bases: 6. Germline V gene sequence: CDR1 MNHNY, CDR2 SVGAGI (reference sequence). Written as DNA, the CDR3 is TGTGCCAGCAGTCGCCACAGGGGCCCGAACACCGGGGAGCTGTTTTTT. As protein: CASSRHRGPNTGELFF.

This clone was counted only a few times. This sequence joins TRBV2 and TRBJ1-6, with 7 bases aligning to TRBD1. From germline, CDR1 is SNHLY and CDR2 FYNNEI. The CDR3 loop spans 15 amino acids. Trimming took 6 bases from V and 2 from J; bases not matched to a gene: 4. The CDR3 sequence is CASRRQGAYNSPLHF. Here the CDR3 DNA reads TGTGCCAGCAGACGACAGGGTGCCTATAATTCACCCCTCCACTTT.

The chain uses TRBV27 and TRBJ1-1; D ambiguous. Trimming left V 4 bases short and J 3 bases short, with 15 bases between. Germline V gene sequence: CDR1 MNHEY, CDR2 SMNVEV (reference sequence). The CDR3 totals 15 residues. CDR3 coding DNA: TGTGCCAGCAGTTCCCCGGGTCGGGAGGACACTGAAGCTTTCTTT. This gives the protein CASSSPGREDTEAFF.

This sequence joins TRBV3-1 (or the pseudogene TRBV3-2) and TRBJ1-2; the match to TRBD1 covers 7 bases. This CDR3 has 15 residues. Germline-derived CDR1 and CDR2 are LGHDT and YNNKEL (reference sequence). The ends lost 5 bases at V and 2 bases at J; junction bases unmatched: 8. The chain's CDR3 is CASSLRQGRNYGYTF. In DNA, the CDR3 is TGTGCCAGCAGCTTACGACAGGGTAGGAACTATGGCTACACCTTC.

The rearrangement joins TRBV7-8 to TRBJ2-7, with D possibly matching TRBD1 (6 bases). The CDR3 is 13 amino acids. In germline, CDR1 is SGHVS, CDR2 FQNEAQ. The germline V and J ends were trimmed by 3 bases and 6 bases, with 12 bases remaining between them. The CDR3 loop is CASSFEGTSEQYF. CDR3 DNA: TGTGCCAGCAGCTTTGAGGGGACAAGCGAGCAGTACTTC.

This chain joins TRBV9 and TRBJ2-1; the match to TRBD2 covers 11 bases. The trim removed 1 base at V and 9 bases at J, leaving 12 bases unmatched. This CDR3 has 17 amino acids. The V gene's germline CDR1 is SGDLS and CDR2 YYNGEE. The CDR3 loop is CASSVTISGGASGEQFF. In DNA, the CDR3 is TGTGCCAGCAGCGTAACGATTAGCGGGGGGGCGTCGGGTGAGCAGTTCTTC.

V is TRBV9 and J is TRBJ1-5; TRBD1 might be the D (6 bases). The germline CDR1 and CDR2 sequences are SGDLS and YYNGEE. V was cut by 3 bases and J by 1 base, with 8 bases left in between. The CDR3 length is 14 residues. In DNA form, the CDR3 reads TGTGCCAGCAGCGCAGGGGCCAGCAATCAGCCCCAGCATTTT. Residues: CASSAGASNQPQHF.

This clone was seen only a few times. The V gene is TRBV4-2, the J gene TRBJ2-3; no firm D call. The CDR3 consists of 17 residues. With 5 bases removed from V and 0 bases from J, the gap between germline ends came to 18 bases. CDR1 is LGHNA, CDR2 YNFKEQ, per germline. DNA for the CDR3: TGTGCCAGCAGCGTAGGCCTGGCGGAAACTAGCACAGATACGCAGTATTTT. Residues: CASSVGLAETSTDTQYF.

The chain has TRBV2 and TRBJ1-5; 8 bases match TRBD1. The CDR3 spans 17 residues. V was clipped by 5 bases and J by 2 bases; unmatched bases: 11. Germline CDR1 is SNHLY and CDR2 is FYNNEI. This CDR3 reads CASSPNRQGMGNQPQHF. The CDR3 bases are TGTGCCAGCAGTCCTAATCGACAGGGGATGGGCAATCAGCCCCAGCATTTT.

This clone has only a few counts. The rearrangement joins TRBV18 to TRBJ1-3, with TRBD1 matching 8 bases. This CDR3 spans 15 amino acids. Germline CDR1 is KGHSH and CDR2 is LQKENI. Unmatched junction bases numbered 2, after V lost 1 base and J lost 3 bases. This CDR3 is CASSPLDRGGNTIYF. CDR3 bases: TGTGCCAGCTCACCACTCGACAGGGGTGGAAACACCATATATTTT. Complete variable domain (other parts from reference TRBV18 and TRBJ1-3): NAGVMQNPRHLVRRRGQEARLRCSPMKGHSHVYWYRQLPEEGLKFMVYLQKENIIDESGMPKERFSAEFPKEGPSILRIQQVVRGDSAAYFCASSPLDRGGNTIYFGEGSWLTVV.

The chain's CDR3 is CASSLFLQGEAFF. The CDR3 DNA follows: TGTGCCAGCAGTCTTTTTTTACAGGGGGAAGCTTTCTTT. The chain uses TRBV6-6 and TRBJ1-1, with 7 bases fitting TRBD1. J lost 8 bases, V lost 5 bases, and 8 bases had no gene match. The CDR3 is 13 residues long. The germline CDR1 and CDR2 sequences are MNHNY and SVGAGI (reference sequence).

The genes are TRBV6-4 and TRBJ2-6; D may be TRBD2 (5 bases). CDR1 and CDR2 (germline): MRHNA, SNTAGT. The CDR3 extends over 16 amino acids. V was trimmed by 6 bases and J by 4 bases, leaving 16 bases between them. CDR3 in amino acids: CASSEGLGSGANVLTF. The CDR3 nucleotides read TGTGCCAGCAGCGAGGGCTTGGGGAGCGGGGCCAACGTCCTGACTTTC.

The rearrangement links TRBV5-1 to TRBJ2-7; 7 bases line up with TRBD2. The CDR3 contains 15 residues. The V segment lost 2 bases and the J segment 7 bases; nucleotides outside the gene matches: 12. Germline V lookup: CDR1 SGHRS, CDR2 YFSETQ. CDR3 nucleotide sequence: TGCGCCAGCAGCTTAGGACTAGGGGATTTTGGGGAGCAGTACTTC. The encoded protein is CASSLGLGDFGEQYF.

This chain links TRBV28 with TRBJ2-3; maybe TRBD2 (5 bases). With 8 bases removed from V and 4 bases from J, the gap between germline ends came to 16 bases. The germline V gene encodes CDR1 MDHEN and CDR2 SYDVKM. This CDR3 contains 14 residues. The DNA for the CDR3 is TGTGCCAGCGGGCTAGCTCTTGGACCAGATACGCAGTATTTT. Amino acid sequence: CASGLALGPDTQYF.

The genes are TRBV6-5 and TRBJ1-3; 10 bases line up with TRBD1. CDR1 is MNHEY and CDR2 is SVGAGI in the germline V gene. CDR3 size: 14 residues. Unmatched junction bases numbered 8, after V lost 7 bases and J lost 8 bases. CDR3 sequence: CASNLGQGVDTIYF. In DNA form, the CDR3 reads TGTGCCAGCAACCTAGGACAGGGGGTAGACACCATATATTTT.

This chain connects TRBV19 to TRBJ1-3, with a weak D call TRBD1 (6 bases). The CDR3 sequence is 17 residues long. Per the germline V gene, CDR1 is LNHDA and CDR2 is SQIVND (reference sequence). V was pared by 4 bases and J by 0 bases, with 16 bases between. CDR3 sequence: CASSTSIRGISGNTIYF. The CDR3 nucleotides are TGTGCCAGTAGTACGTCTATCAGGGGAATCTCTGGAAACACCATATATTTT.

The CDR3 DNA follows: TGCGCCAGCAGCCGGGGGGTAGTCGAGACTTATGAGCAGTTCTTC. Translating it yields CASSRGVVETYEQFF. This chain uses TRBV5-1 with TRBJ2-1; 7 nucleotides align to TRBD2. Trimming took 4 bases from V and 8 from J; bases not matched to a gene: 12. This CDR3 comprises 15 residues. Looked up from germline, CDR1 is SGHRS and CDR2 is YFSETQ.

The chain couples TRBV7-9 to TRBJ2-2; no reliable D call. Germline V gene lookup returns CDR1 SEHNR and CDR2 FQNEAQ (reference sequence). V dropped 2 bases and J dropped 5 bases, with 9 bases sitting between them. The CDR3 is 14 residues long. For the CDR3, the DNA is TGTGCCAGCAGCTTACTCCCTAGTACCGGGGAGCTGTTTTTT. This sequence encodes CASSLLPSTGELFF.

The V and J genes are TRBV18 and TRBJ2-1; 10 nucleotides match TRBD2. The length of the CDR3 is 15 residues. Germline CDR1 KGHSH, CDR2 LQKENI. Losses at the gene ends were 3 bases for V and 4 bases for J; bases not matched to a gene: 3. The CDR3 is CASSPIAGGYNEQFF. The CDR3 DNA is TGTGCCAGCTCACCGATAGCGGGGGGTTACAATGAGCAGTTCTTC.